The entry that follows covers one T cell receptor (beta chain) sequence. The antigen remains unidentified. This sample was taken from a study of beta chain features in type 1 diabetes. Broader study findings: The naive, central memory and Treg TCRB repertoires showed an apparent similarity that was greater among patients than among healthy donors. Cells carrying high TCR expression could end up over-represented when cDNA is sequenced. The study found fewer insertions and more deletions at VDJ junctions in type 1 diabetes patients. Significant though moderate, a shortening of TCRB CDR3s appeared in all four CD4+ subsets of Type 1 diabetes patients.

Trimming shortened V by 4 bases and J by 13 bases, and 8 bases separated the two germline ends. The CDR3 spans 10 residues. Germline values: CDR1 MDHEN, CDR2 SYDVKM. Sequencing targeted expressed TCRB transcripts, as all isolated RNA had been reverse transcribed. The table came from immunoSEQ multiplex PCR; TCRdb's copy has only in-frame clones and leaves some out. The profile shows under 130,000 clones, 28% of them singletons. This clonotype was sampled from a woman younger than 35 with type 1 diabetes. The sequenced sample consisted of central memory CD4+ T cells from blood. V is TRBV28 and J is TRBJ2-1; D is uncertain. CDR3 residues: CASSSATQFF. Written as DNA, the CDR3 is TGTGCCAGCAGTTCCGCGACACAGTTCTTC.